One and the same sample provided the 24 T cell receptor beta chains below, sequenced in a study of brain T cells in children with intractable seizures. The protocol was immunoSEQ multiplex PCR, while the TCRdb copy is restricted to in-frame clones and leaves out a portion. The table records approximately 9,000 clones, 69% of them present only once. Surgery cases with the highest brain T cell transcript signatures were chosen for sequencing. The sample in question was resected brain tissue, obtained at surgery. Every receptor here comes from a girl aged 2-10 years with tuberous sclerosis and intractable seizures.

The chain uses TRBV7-3 and TRBJ2-6; the match to TRBD2 covers 10 bases. Unmatched junction bases numbered 9, after V lost 5 bases and J lost 2 bases. The germline V gene encodes CDR1 SGHTA and CDR2 FQGTGA. The CDR3 has 18 amino acids. The CDR3 protein is CASSTQAGGLAGANVLTF. CDR3 nucleotides: TGTGCCAGCAGCACCCAAGCGGGGGGGCTAGCTGGGGCCAACGTCCTGACTTTC. Full variable domain (remainder filled in from reference TRBV7-3 and TRBJ2-6): GAGVSQTPSNKVTEKGKYVELRCDPISGHTALYWYRQSLGQGPEFLIYFQGTGAADDSGLPNDRFFAVRPEGSVSTLKIQRTERGDSAVYLCASSTQAGGLAGANVLTFGAGSRLTVL.

The chain recombines TRBV24-1 with TRBJ2-2; the D gene is possibly TRBD1 (5 bases). Per germline, CDR1 KGHDR and CDR2 SFDVKD. V was shortened by 4 bases and J by 5 bases, with 13 bases between the two germline ends. The CDR3 is made up of 15 amino acids. The DNA of the CDR3 is TGTGCCACCAGTGACGCAGGGATTCGGACCGGGGAGCTGTTTTTT. Its protein is CATSDAGIRTGELFF.

The chain joins TRBV24-1 to TRBJ2-2; D ambiguous. Trimming took off 4 bases at V and 4 bases at J, with 12 bases between the two ends. Germline V gives CDR1 KGHDR, CDR2 SFDVKD. The length of the CDR3 is 15 residues. CDR3: CATSDPRVSTGELFF. CDR3 sequence (DNA): TGTGCCACCAGTGACCCAAGGGTGAGCACCGGGGAGCTGTTTTTT.

The V and J genes are TRBV6-1 and TRBJ1-5, with D hard to call. This CDR3 has 18 residues. V was trimmed by 1 base and J by 4 bases, leaving 20 bases between them. Germline loops: CDR1 MNHNS, CDR2 SASEGT. The CDR3 DNA is TGTGCCAGCAGTGAAGTAGGAGTACTTGATCCCGGTAATCAGCCCCAGCATTTT. Protein: CASSEVGVLDPGNQPQHF.

The chain combines TRBV10-2 with TRBJ1-5, with D uncertain. This CDR3 spans 17 amino acids. Germline CDR1 reads WSHSY; CDR2 reads SAAADI. The germline V and J ends were trimmed by 0 bases and 4 bases, with 16 bases remaining between them. This CDR3 reads CASSESLGTDRNQPQHF. Written as DNA, the CDR3 is TGCGCCAGCAGTGAGTCACTAGGCACCGATAGAAATCAGCCCCAGCATTTT.

In nucleotides, the CDR3 is TGTGCCAGCAGCTTTTGGCGGACAGGGGAAAGTGATACGCAGTATTTT. The encoded protein is CASSFWRTGESDTQYF. The chain employs TRBV7-9 and TRBJ2-3; 9 nucleotides agree with TRBD1. Germline lookup yields CDR1 SEHNR and CDR2 FQNEAQ (reference sequence). The V and J ends lost 3 bases and 6 bases, in that order; junction bases with no gene match: 10. The CDR3 totals 16 residues.

The chain recombines TRBV7-9 with TRBJ2-1, with 7 positions matching TRBD2. This CDR3 is built from 16 residues. The germline V gene encodes CDR1 SEHNR and CDR2 FQNEAQ (reference sequence). The ends lost 0 bases at V and 4 bases at J; junction bases unmatched: 6. The CDR3 sequence is CASSLAAAGKYNEQFF. The CDR3 DNA follows: TGTGCCAGCAGCTTAGCTGCAGCGGGGAAATACAATGAGCAGTTCTTC.

V is TRBV10-3 and J is TRBJ2-3; TRBD2 matches 7 bases. J lost 5 bases, V lost 0 bases, and 2 bases had no gene match. Germline loops: CDR1 ENHRY, CDR2 SYGVKD. The CDR3 totals 14 residues. CDR3 sequence: CAISESGGGDTQYF. The CDR3 region has the DNA TGTGCCATCAGTGAGTCGGGGGGGGGAGATACGCAGTATTTT.

The chain is built from TRBV5-1 and TRBJ1-1; D is undetermined. V was pared by 0 bases and J by 1 base, with 4 bases between. In germline, CDR1 is SGHRS, CDR2 YFSETQ. The CDR3 loop spans 13 amino acids. CDR3: CASSLAENTEAFF. The CDR3 nucleotides are TGCGCCAGCAGCTTGGCAGAGAACACTGAAGCTTTCTTT.

This clone came up a few times. The rearrangement uses TRBV6-5 and TRBJ2-1, with D possibly being TRBD1 or TRBD2 (6 bases each). This CDR3 spans 13 amino acids. The V end was cut by 11 bases, the J end by 8 bases, with 19 bases between. Germline-derived CDR1 and CDR2 are MNHEY and SVGAGI. CDR3 region: CASTPSGGYEQFF. CDR3 coding DNA: TGTGCCTCTACCCCGTCCGGGGGCTATGAGCAGTTCTTC.

V gene TRBV4-1 combines with J gene TRBJ2-3; weak D call: TRBD1 (6 bases). The CDR3 spans 15 residues. Trimming took 0 bases from V and 4 from J, leaving 11 bases between them. CDR1 and CDR2 from the germline V gene are MGHRA and YSYEKL. DNA for the CDR3: TGCGCCAGCAGCCAAGATCCAGGGGTAGCAGATACGCAGTATTTT. Protein product: CASSQDPGVADTQYF.

The chain is built from TRBV24-1 and TRBJ1-2; D not resolved. There are 14 residues in the CDR3. V was clipped by 3 bases and J by 4 bases, with 11 bases between them. Germline CDR1 is KGHDR and CDR2 is SFDVKD. The CDR3, as DNA: TGTGCCACCAGTGATGCGGGAAGTCGCTATGGCTACACCTTC. This translates into CATSDAGSRYGYTF.

The chain has TRBV19 and TRBJ2-5; D gene ambiguous. Germline V gene sequence: CDR1 LNHDA, CDR2 SQIVND (reference sequence). V was trimmed by 4 bases and J by 3 bases, leaving 6 bases between them. This CDR3 region has 12 residues. The CDR3 coding sequence is TGTGCCAGTAGTAAGGCAGAAGAGACCCAGTACTTC. Its protein product is CASSKAEETQYF. Using reference TRBV19 and TRBJ2-5 for the parts outside the CDR3, the full variable domain is DGGITQSPKYLFRKEGQNVTLSCEQNLNHDAMYWYRQDPGQGLRLIYYSQIVNDFQKGDIAEGYSVSREKKESFPLTVTSAQKNPTAFYLCASSKAEETQYFGPGTRLLVL.

The V call is TRBV10-3, the J call TRBJ2-2; no definite D call. This CDR3 has 16 amino acids. Trimming left V 3 bases short and J 0 bases short, with 11 bases between. Germline CDR1 and CDR2: ENHRY and SYGVKD. The CDR3 reads CAISDVVGPNTGELFF. CDR3 sequence (DNA): TGTGCCATCAGTGATGTAGTAGGACCGAACACCGGGGAGCTGTTTTTT.

This chain links TRBV7-9 with TRBJ2-3; D may match TRBD1 or TRBD2 (5 bases each). The germline V gene has CDR1 SEHNR and CDR2 FQNEAQ (reference sequence). The CDR3 sequence is 14 residues long. V dropped 8 bases and J dropped 0 bases, with 12 bases sitting between them. CDR3 in amino acids: CASLTWGSTDTQYF. The CDR3 bases are TGTGCCAGCTTGACGTGGGGGAGCACAGATACGCAGTATTTT.

The CDR3 here is CASSEKVLAKNIQYF. For the CDR3, the DNA is TGTGCCAGCAGTGAAAAGGTCCTAGCCAAAAACATTCAGTACTTC. The chain combines TRBV6-1 with TRBJ2-4; D unclear. Germline CDR1 reads MNHNS; CDR2 reads SASEGT. CDR3 size: 15 residues. Trimming pared 2 bases from V and 0 bases from J, leaving 8 bases between.

The chain uses TRBV9 and TRBJ1-5, with D unclear. The CDR3 length is 15 residues. V lost 4 bases and J 0 bases, leaving 11 bases between the germline ends. Germline V gene lookup returns CDR1 SGDLS and CDR2 YYNGEE. The CDR3 loop is CASSPDGDSNQPQHF. CDR3 sequence (DNA): TGTGCCAGCAGCCCTGACGGTGATAGCAATCAGCCCCAGCATTTT. Looking up the rest from reference TRBV9 and TRBJ1-5 gives the full variable domain: DSGVTQTPKHLITATGQRVTLRCSPRSGDLSVYWYQQSLDQGLQFLIQYYNGEERAKGNILERFSAQQFPDLHSELNLSSLELGDSALYFCASSPDGDSNQPQHFGDGTRLSIL.

The chain recombines TRBV6-2 or TRBV6-3 with TRBJ1-3; the D is unclear. The germline gives CDR1 MNHEY, CDR2 SVGEGT. The CDR3 totals 14 residues. With 2 bases removed from V and 2 bases from J, the gap between germline ends came to 7 bases. The CDR3 loop reads CASSYDGAGNTIYF. The CDR3 region has the DNA TGTGCCAGCAGTTACGACGGCGCTGGAAACACCATATATTTT.

V gene TRBV18 combines with J gene TRBJ2-7; D gene unclear. The CDR3 runs 11 residues. V was clipped by 3 bases and J by 4 bases, with 4 bases between them. The germline CDR1 and CDR2 sequences are KGHSH and LQKENI. The CDR3 sequence is CASSPVYEQYF. DNA of the CDR3: TGTGCCAGCTCACCCGTGTACGAGCAGTACTTC.

The chain joins TRBV18 to TRBJ2-5; 11 bases match TRBD2. V lost 6 bases to trimming and J lost 5 bases; unmatched junction nucleotides: 5. Germline CDR1 is KGHSH and CDR2 is LQKENI. The CDR3 length is 14 residues. Written as DNA, the CDR3 is TGTGCCAGCTCCCAACTAGCGGGGGAGGAGACCCAGTACTTC. This sequence encodes CASSQLAGEETQYF. Looking up the rest from reference TRBV18 and TRBJ2-5 gives the full variable domain: NAGVMQNPRHLVRRRGQEARLRCSPMKGHSHVYWYRQLPEEGLKFMVYLQKENIIDESGMPKERFSAEFPKEGPSILRIQQVVRGDSAAYFCASSQLAGEETQYFGPGTRLLVL.

Relative to its sample, this clone is medium-sized. This chain joins TRBV15 and TRBJ1-2, with D uncertain. The CDR3 totals 14 residues. The germline V and J ends were trimmed by 3 bases and 0 bases, with 8 bases remaining between them. Per the germline V gene, CDR1 is LNHNV and CDR2 is YYDKDF (reference sequence). The CDR3 coding sequence is TGTGCCACCAGCAGCGCAGCCGCTAACTATGGCTACACCTTC. Translated: CATSSAAANYGYTF. Filled out from reference TRBV15 and TRBJ1-2, the complete variable domain reads DAMVIQNPRYQVTQFGKPVTLSCSQTLNHNVMYWYQQKSSQAPKLLFHYYDKDFNNEADTPDNFQSRRPNTSFCFLDIRSPGLGDTAMYLCATSSAAANYGYTFGSGTRLTVV.

CDR3 sequence: CASSKNRPYEQYLRPYEQYF. The CDR3, as DNA: TGTGCCAGTAGTAAGAACAGACCCTACGAGCAGTATCTCCGACCCTACGAGCAGTACTTC. This sequence joins TRBV19 and TRBJ2-7; unclear D gene. CDR3 length equals 20 residues. From germline, CDR1 is LNHDA and CDR2 SQIVND (reference sequence). The V gene lost 4 bases and the J gene lost 2 bases, with 30 bases spanning the gap. Full variable domain (rest looked up from reference TRBV19 and TRBJ2-7): DGGITQSPKYLFRKEGQNVTLSCEQNLNHDAMYWYRQDPGQGLRLIYYSQIVNDFQKGDIAEGYSVSREKKESFPLTVTSAQKNPTAFYLCASSKNRPYEQYLRPYEQYFGPGTRLTVT.

The V and J genes are TRBV6-5 and TRBJ1-4, with a tentative D call TRBD1 (5 bases). The germline gives CDR1 MNHEY, CDR2 SVGAGI. V lost 8 bases and J lost 0, with 13 bases in between. The CDR3 contains 15 residues. The CDR3 region is CASGDPGATNEKLFF. The CDR3 DNA reads TGTGCCAGCGGGGACCCGGGAGCAACTAATGAAAAACTGTTTTTT.

The chain joins TRBV19 to TRBJ2-1; TRBD2 might be the D (6 bases). V was shortened by 5 bases and J by 2 bases, with 13 bases between the two germline ends. CDR1 and CDR2 (germline): LNHDA, SQIVND (reference sequence). This CDR3 has 15 amino acids. In DNA form, the CDR3 reads TGTGCCAGTAGTCTACTAGCCCCCCCCTACAATGAGCAGTTCTTC. Encoded protein: CASSLLAPPYNEQFF.